This TCR beta chain was identified during a study of T cells in Graves' hyperthyroidism and ophthalmopathy. Trimming left V 5 bases short and J 0 bases short, with 14 bases between. CDR3 size: 17 residues. Germline V lookup: CDR1 SGHVS, CDR2 FNYEAQ. This clonotype was seen a handful of times. The CDR3 regions of TCR beta were amplified from RNA transcripts. The HTBI primer set was used in a first-round RT-PCR of the TCR CDR3. TCRdb used MiXCR to reprocess the multiplex PCR reads, holding one entry per CDR3 protein. The profile shows about 160,000 distinct CDR3 sequences, just under 9.5% of them singletons.

This rearrangement joins TRBV7-6 to TRBJ2-6; D ambiguous. What was sequenced was blood. The receptor was derived from a young woman with Graves' hyperthyroidism that later progressed to Graves' ophthalmopathy. CDR3 nucleotide sequence: TGTGCCAGCAGCATTGCGGCAGTTCTCTCTGGGGCCAACGTCCTGACTTTC. It yields the protein CASSIAAVLSGANVLTF.